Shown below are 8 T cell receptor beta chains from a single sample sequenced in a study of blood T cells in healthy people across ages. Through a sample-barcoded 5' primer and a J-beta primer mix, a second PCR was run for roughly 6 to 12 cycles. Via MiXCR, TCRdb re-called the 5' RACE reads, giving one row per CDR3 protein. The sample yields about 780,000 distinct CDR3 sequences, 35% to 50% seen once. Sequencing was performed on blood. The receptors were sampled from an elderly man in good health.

CDR3 DNA sequence: TGTGCCAGCAGTGAACGCGGGAGGCAGTTCTTC. Translation gives CASSERGRQFF. The V call is TRBV2, the J call TRBJ2-1; TRBD2 agrees at 7 bases. The germline gives CDR1 SNHLY, CDR2 FYNNEI. This CDR3 contains 11 residues. Trimming cost V 2 bases and J 12 bases; bases outside gene matches: 1.

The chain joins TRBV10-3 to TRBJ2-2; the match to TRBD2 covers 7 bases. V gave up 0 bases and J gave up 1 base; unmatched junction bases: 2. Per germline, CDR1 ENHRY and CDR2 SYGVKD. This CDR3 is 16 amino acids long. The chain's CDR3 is CAISESTGGNTGELFF. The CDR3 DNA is TGTGCCATCAGTGAGTCGACGGGAGGGAACACCGGGGAGCTGTTTTTT.

The CDR3 nucleotides read TGTGCCAGCAGCTTGCCCCTGAGCTATGGCTACACCTTC. This encodes CASSLPLSYGYTF. V and J are TRBV5-6 and TRBJ1-2; no reliable D call. Trimming pared 1 base from V and 4 bases from J, leaving 8 bases between. CDR1 SGHDT and CDR2 YYEEEE come from the germline V gene. The length of the CDR3 is 13 residues.

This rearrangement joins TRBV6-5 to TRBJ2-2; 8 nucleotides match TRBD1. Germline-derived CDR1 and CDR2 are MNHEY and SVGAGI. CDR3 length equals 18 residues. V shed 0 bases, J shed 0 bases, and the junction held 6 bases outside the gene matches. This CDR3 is CASSYSRPTGANTGELFF. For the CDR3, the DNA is TGTGCCAGCAGTTACTCCAGGCCGACAGGGGCGAACACCGGGGAGCTGTTTTTT.

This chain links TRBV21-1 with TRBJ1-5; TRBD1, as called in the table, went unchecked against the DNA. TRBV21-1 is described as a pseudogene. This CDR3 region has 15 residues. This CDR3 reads CASSSRTGFRQPQHF. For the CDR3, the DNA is TGTGCCAGCAGCTCCCGGACCGGGTTCCGACAGCCCCAGCATTTT.

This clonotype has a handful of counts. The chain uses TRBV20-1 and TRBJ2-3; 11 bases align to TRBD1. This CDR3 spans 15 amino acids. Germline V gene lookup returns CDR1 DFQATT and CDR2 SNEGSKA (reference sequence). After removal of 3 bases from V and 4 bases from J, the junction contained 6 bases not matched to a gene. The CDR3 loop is CSASSGQGAADTQYF. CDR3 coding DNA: TGCAGTGCTAGCTCTGGACAGGGGGCCGCAGATACGCAGTATTTT.

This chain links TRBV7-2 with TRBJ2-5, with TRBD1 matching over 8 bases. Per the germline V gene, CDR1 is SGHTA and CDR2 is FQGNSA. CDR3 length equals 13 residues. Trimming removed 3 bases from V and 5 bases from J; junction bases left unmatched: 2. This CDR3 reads CASSFDRGETQYF. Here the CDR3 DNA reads TGTGCCAGCAGCTTTGACAGGGGTGAGACCCAGTACTTC. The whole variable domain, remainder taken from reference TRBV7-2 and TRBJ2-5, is GAGVSQSPSNKVTEKGKDVELRCDPISGHTALYWYRQSLGQGLEFLIYFQGNSAPDKSGLPSDRFSAERTGGSVSTLTIQRTQQEDSAVYLCASSFDRGETQYFGPGTRLLVL.

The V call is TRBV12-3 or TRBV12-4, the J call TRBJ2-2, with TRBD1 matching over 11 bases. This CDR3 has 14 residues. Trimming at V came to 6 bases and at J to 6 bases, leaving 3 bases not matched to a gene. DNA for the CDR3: TGTGCCAGCAGAGGACAGGGGGCCCCCGGGGAGCTGTTTTTT. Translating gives CASRGQGAPGELFF.